The present entry profiles one T cell receptor beta chain with its context. The antigen is unknown. This sample's treatment: roughly 18 received Ad26.COV2.S at low or high dose, single or two shots; 5 received placebo; per-sample allocation not given. Day 63 after the first injection of vaccine or placebo was the sampling time. The data stem from a study of Ad26.COV2.S vaccination and SARS-CoV-2 variants. The overall study: A participant enrolled in the COV1001 Ad26.COV2.S trial arm provided the sample. By the intramuscular route, Ad26.COV2.S was given once, or twice 56 days apart.

Profiled with immunoSEQ multiplex PCR; TCRdb holds only in-frame clones, not every one. The repertoire holds approximately 240,000 clones, with 70% to 90% as singletons. From germline, CDR1 is MNHNY and CDR2 SVGAGI (reference sequence). V was pared by 6 bases and J by 6 bases, with 12 bases between. This CDR3 has 13 residues. Whole-study findings and limits: Vaccine and placebo recipients had comparable breadth of non-spike TCRs.

This chain uses TRBV6-6 with TRBJ2-1; D perhaps matches TRBD1 (5 bases). This clonotype was obtained from a person aged 18-60 years who received the Ad26.COV2.S COVID-19 vaccine or a placebo. The input for sequencing was peripheral blood, taken in a trial of Ad26.COV2.S vaccine versus placebo. This CDR3 is CASSIRQGNEQFF. The DNA of the CDR3 is TGTGCCAGCAGCATTCGTCAGGGCAATGAGCAGTTCTTC.